Each of the 31 T cell receptor beta chains below was sequenced from the same sample in a study of CD8+ T cells in alopecia areata. Extraction of RNA preceded its reverse transcription into cDNA, which served as the sequencing template. Sequencing was performed with immunoSEQ multiplex PCR; in TCRdb, only in-frame clones are kept and a portion is missing. This table holds 130,000 or so clones, around 86% found once. The sample's treatment: oral pan-JAK inhibitor, 5-10 mg twice daily. The sequencing used CD8+ T cells sorted from blood, collected at week 4, from a patient treated with tofacitinib. The receptor source for this set is a human donor with alopecia areata.

The chain carries TRBV30 and TRBJ2-2, with D tentatively TRBD2 (5 bases). Germline V lookup: CDR1 GTSNPN, CDR2 SVGIG (reference sequence). The germline V and J ends were trimmed by 4 bases and 2 bases, with 11 bases remaining between them. The CDR3 sequence is 14 residues long. CDR3: CAWTWESNTGELFF. CDR3 sequence (DNA): TGTGCCTGGACCTGGGAGTCTAACACCGGGGAGCTGTTTTTT.

V and J are TRBV4-1 and TRBJ2-7; TRBD2 is a possible D gene (5 bases). This CDR3 comprises 15 residues. CDR1 is MGHRA and CDR2 is YSYEKL in the germline V gene. Trimming pared 3 bases from V and 5 bases from J, leaving 17 bases between. The CDR3: CASSQKAGSFHEQYF. DNA of the CDR3: TGCGCCAGCAGCCAGAAGGCGGGTAGCTTCCACGAGCAGTACTTC.

V usage is TRBV25-1 and J usage is TRBJ2-3; no clear D gene. The CDR3 contains 16 residues. Between the trimmed V and J ends, which lost 1 base and 0 bases, there was a span of 11 bases. CDR1 is MGHDK and CDR2 is SYGVNS in the germline V gene. CDR3 region: CASSELSYSSTDTQYF. CDR3 DNA: TGTGCCAGCAGTGAATTAAGCTACAGTAGCACAGATACGCAGTATTTT.

The V call is TRBV11-2, the J call TRBJ2-3, with no clear D. The CDR3 has 16 residues. Germline V gene lookup returns CDR1 SGHAT and CDR2 FQNNGV. Trimming took 2 bases from V and 2 from J, leaving 14 bases between them. The CDR3 here is CASSLSGNSNTDTQYF. The CDR3 DNA follows: TGTGCCAGCAGCTTATCCGGAAATTCAAACACAGATACGCAGTATTTT.

This chain uses TRBV7-6 with TRBJ1-1; 8 bases match TRBD1. The CDR3 covers 14 residues. Unmatched junction bases numbered 5, after V lost 4 bases and J lost 4 bases. Per the germline V gene, CDR1 is SGHVS and CDR2 is FNYEAQ. CDR3 amino acids: CASSSGQGSTEAFF. As DNA, the CDR3 is TGTGCCAGCAGCTCTGGACAGGGAAGCACTGAAGCTTTCTTT.

The chain carries TRBV7-9 and TRBJ2-7; TRBD1 agrees at 8 bases. The V gene end was trimmed by 4 bases and the J gene end by 2 bases; junction bases not matched to a gene: 13. Germline CDR1 SEHNR, CDR2 FQNEAQ (reference sequence). This CDR3 has 17 amino acids. The CDR3 DNA reads TGTGCCAGCAGCTCCACGCCCGGGGACAGGCTAACCTACGAGCAGTACTTC. It codes for CASSSTPGDRLTYEQYF.

As regards this clone: Within the sample, other DNA sequences also encode this same CDR3. The V call is TRBV29-1, the J call TRBJ2-1, with a weak D call TRBD1 (5 bases). Trimming cost V 6 bases and J 3 bases, with 6 bases left between them. CDR1 and CDR2 from the germline V gene are SQVTM and ANQGSEA. The CDR3 is 11 residues long. CDR3 sequence reads: CSVDSYNEQFF. The CDR3 DNA reads as TGCAGCGTAGACAGCTACAATGAGCAGTTCTTC.

This rearrangement joins TRBV27 to TRBJ2-1, with 8 bases fitting TRBD1. V lost 5 bases and J lost 6; bases outside the gene matches: 12. CDR3 length: 16 amino acids. CDR1 is MNHEY and CDR2 is SMNVEV in the germline V gene (reference sequence). The CDR3 protein is CASSTLPGQAGNEQFF. The CDR3 DNA reads as TGTGCCAGCAGTACCCTGCCGGGACAGGCCGGCAATGAGCAGTTCTTC.

The rearrangement joins TRBV5-6 to TRBJ2-1; D gene unclear. CDR1 and CDR2 (germline): SGHDT, YYEEEE. The length of the CDR3 is 15 residues. V was shortened by 0 bases and J by 0 bases, with 7 bases between the two germline ends. The CDR3 sequence is CASSLAVGSYNEQFF. The CDR3, as DNA: TGTGCCAGCAGCTTGGCGGTGGGCTCCTACAATGAGCAGTTCTTC.

The chain links TRBV7-8 to TRBJ2-1; 8 bases match TRBD2. The V gene end was trimmed by 4 bases and the J gene end by 6 bases; junction bases not matched to a gene: 11. From germline, CDR1 is SGHVS and CDR2 FQNEAQ. The CDR3 loop spans 16 amino acids. The CDR3 DNA reads as TGTGCCAGCAGCTCCTACGCGTCGGCGGGAGGCAATGAGCAGTTCTTC. Translated, it gives CASSSYASAGGNEQFF.

The chain joins TRBV11-2 to TRBJ2-3; D call uncertain. Trimming cost V 0 bases and J 4 bases, with 2 bases left between them. The germline gives CDR1 SGHAT, CDR2 FQNNGV. The CDR3 length is 12 residues. The CDR3 DNA sequence: TGTGCCAGCAGCTTAGAGGCAGATACGCAGTATTTT. Its protein product is CASSLEADTQYF.

The chain employs TRBV11-2 and TRBJ1-3; D gene uncertain. CDR1 and CDR2 (germline): SGHAT, FQNNGV. The CDR3 is 14 amino acids. The V gene lost 3 bases and the J gene lost 0 bases, with 6 bases spanning the gap. The CDR3 sequence is CASSLEFSGNTIYF. The CDR3 DNA reads TGTGCCAGCAGCTTGGAATTCTCTGGAAACACCATATATTTT.

For the CDR3, the DNA is TGTGCCAGTAGTGTTGCAGCGGGGGACTCCTACGAGCAGTACTTC. It is translated as CASSVAAGDSYEQYF. The genes are TRBV19 and TRBJ2-7; 8 nucleotides line up with TRBD2. The CDR3 extends over 15 amino acids. The germline V gene encodes CDR1 LNHDA and CDR2 SQIVND (reference sequence). V was pared by 5 bases and J by 0 bases, with 6 bases of the junction left unmatched.

The chain recombines TRBV29-1 with TRBJ2-1; D may be TRBD1 (5 bases). Looked up from germline, CDR1 is SQVTM and CDR2 is ANQGSEA. CDR3 length: 11 residues. DNA for the CDR3: TGCAGAGGGGTAACTGGGAATGAGCAGTTCTTC. It encodes CRGVTGNEQFF.

This chain links TRBV11-2 with TRBJ2-3; the match to TRBD2 covers 7 bases. Germline CDR1 and CDR2: SGHAT and FQNNGV. The CDR3 runs to 16 residues. Trimming removed 5 bases from V and 7 bases from J; junction bases left unmatched: 15. CDR3 sequence reads: CASSLISGTTFHTQYF. CDR3 nucleotide sequence: TGTGCCAGCAGCCTTATATCCGGGACTACATTCCATACGCAGTATTTT.

This chain connects TRBV6-5 to TRBJ1-2, with a possible D match to TRBD1 (6 bases). The germline V gene has CDR1 MNHEY and CDR2 SVGAGI. This CDR3 comprises 14 residues. V lost 6 bases and J 6 bases, leaving 17 bases between the germline ends. The CDR3 loop reads CASSQQGGRNGYTF. Here the CDR3 DNA reads TGTGCCAGCAGCCAACAGGGAGGAAGGAATGGCTACACCTTC.

This chain uses TRBV30 with TRBJ2-7, with D perhaps TRBD2 (5 bases). This CDR3 comprises 14 residues. Germline V gene data show CDR1 as GTSNPN and CDR2 as SVGIG (reference sequence). V lost 0 bases and J lost 6, with 15 bases in between. Here the CDR3 reads CAWSVRYLEGEQYF. As DNA, the CDR3 is TGTGCCTGGAGTGTACGGTACTTAGAGGGCGAGCAGTACTTC.

The gene calls are TRBV7-9 and TRBJ2-1, with 9 bases that match TRBD2. J was trimmed by 5 bases and V by 6 bases; bases with no gene match: 8. Germline values: CDR1 SEHNR, CDR2 FQNEAQ (reference sequence). The CDR3 totals 15 residues. CDR3 nucleotides: TGTGCCAGCAGTCAGCCCCGCGGGGGGGACAATGAGCAGTTCTTC. The encoded protein is CASSQPRGGDNEQFF. Filled out from reference TRBV7-9 and TRBJ2-1, the complete variable domain reads DTGVSQNPRHKITKRGQNVTFRCDPISEHNRLYWYRQTLGQGPEFLTYFQNEAQLEKSRLLSDRFSAERPKGSFSTLEIQRTEQGDSAMYLCASSQPRGGDNEQFFGPGTRLTVL.

The V gene is TRBV30, the J gene TRBJ2-2; 7 bases are a match to TRBD1. In germline, CDR1 is GTSNPN, CDR2 SVGIG (reference sequence). The CDR3 has 16 amino acids. The trim removed 0 bases at V and 0 bases at J, leaving 4 bases unmatched. The CDR3 DNA reads TGTGCCTGGAGTGTACTTCAGGGGGCGAACACCGGGGAGCTGTTTTTT. Amino acids: CAWSVLQGANTGELFF.

The chain joins TRBV6-5 to TRBJ2-5; 7 nucleotides match TRBD2. In germline, CDR1 is MNHEY, CDR2 SVGAGI. Trimming cost V 0 bases and J 2 bases; bases outside gene matches: 3. This CDR3 spans 15 amino acids. CDR3 sequence reads: CASSYSDGGQETQYF. DNA for the CDR3: TGTGCCAGCAGTTACTCGGACGGGGGGCAAGAGACCCAGTACTTC.

The chain recombines TRBV30 with TRBJ1-1; possibly TRBD1 for D (5 bases). This CDR3 has 14 residues. V was cut by 6 bases and J by 5 bases, with 19 bases left in between. Germline V lookup: CDR1 GTSNPN, CDR2 SVGIG (reference sequence). CDR3 amino acids: CACPLQGSRTEAFF. In DNA form, the CDR3 reads TGTGCCTGCCCTCTTCAGGGCAGTAGGACTGAAGCTTTCTTT.

This clone showed up just once. This rearrangement joins TRBV18 to TRBJ1-5; D uncertain. V was clipped by 1 base and J by 2 bases, with 12 bases between them. Germline assignment: CDR1 KGHSH and CDR2 LQKENI. The CDR3 runs to 16 residues. CDR3 protein: CASSPRERGGNQPQHF. CDR3 nucleotides: TGTGCCAGCTCACCACGGGAACGGGGTGGCAATCAGCCCCAGCATTTT.

The gene calls are TRBV15 and TRBJ2-5; D unresolved. The CDR3 runs 11 residues. Trimming stripped 2 bases from V and 4 bases from J, with 2 bases between. In germline, CDR1 is LNHNV, CDR2 YYDKDF (reference sequence). CDR3: CATSRTETQYF. CDR3 DNA: TGTGCCACCAGCAGAACAGAGACCCAGTACTTC.

This clone has more than one count but fewer than ten. This rearrangement joins TRBV6-4 to TRBJ2-5, with 10 bases aligning to TRBD1. Trimming at V came to 5 bases and at J to 5 bases, leaving 8 bases not matched to a gene. Germline CDR1 is MRHNA and CDR2 is SNTAGT. The CDR3 contains 15 residues. The CDR3 bases are TGTGCCAGCAGTTCCCTGACAGGGGGCTATGAGACCCAGTACTTC. Encoded protein: CASSSLTGGYETQYF.

The chain links TRBV29-1 to TRBJ1-1; no firm D call. The CDR3 sequence is 12 residues long. The V gene lost 6 bases and the J gene lost 2 bases, with 10 bases spanning the gap. The germline gives CDR1 SQVTM, CDR2 ANQGSEA. CDR3 protein: CSVPKDNTEAFF. The CDR3 nucleotides are TGCAGCGTGCCGAAGGATAACACTGAAGCTTTCTTT. The variable domain in full, completed from reference TRBV29-1 and TRBJ1-1, reads SAVISQKPSRDICQRGTSLTIQCQVDSQVTMMFWYRQQPGQSLTLIATANQGSEATYESGFVIDKFPISRPNLTFSTLTVSNMSPEDSSIYLCSVPKDNTEAFFGQGTRLTVV.

J is TRBJ2-1 and V is TRBV19; 7 bases align to TRBD2. Germline V gene sequence: CDR1 LNHDA, CDR2 SQIVND (reference sequence). V shed 3 bases and J 4 bases; nucleotides not matched to a gene: 6. This CDR3 spans 15 amino acids. CDR3 nucleotide sequence: TGTGCCAGTAGTATCTCTAGCGGCCAATACAATGAGCAGTTCTTC. Encoded protein: CASSISSGQYNEQFF.

V is TRBV27 and J is TRBJ2-3; TRBD1 matches 7 bases. The length of the CDR3 is 15 residues. V lost 10 bases and J lost 1; bases outside the gene matches: 11. Germline V CDR1 and CDR2: MNHEY, SMNVEV (reference sequence). In DNA, the CDR3 is TGTGCCACCCTGGGGACAGCGGATGGCACAGATACGCAGTATTTT. Encoded protein: CATLGTADGTDTQYF.

The sample holds one count of this clone. This chain uses TRBV19 with TRBJ2-1; 8 nucleotides align to TRBD2. The germline V gene encodes CDR1 LNHDA and CDR2 SQIVND (reference sequence). This CDR3 has 13 amino acids. V gave up 7 bases and J gave up 6 bases; unmatched junction bases: 5. The CDR3 is CASTAGEGNEQFF. CDR3 nucleotides: TGTGCCAGTACAGCGGGAGAGGGCAATGAGCAGTTCTTC. Supplemented by reference TRBV19 and TRBJ2-1, the full variable domain reads DGGITQSPKYLFRKEGQNVTLSCEQNLNHDAMYWYRQDPGQGLRLIYYSQIVNDFQKGDIAEGYSVSREKKESFPLTVTSAQKNPTAFYLCASTAGEGNEQFFGPGTRLTVL.

This clone was observed once. The DNA of the CDR3 is TGCGCCAGCAGCCGCAGGGTCCTCTTAGCCAAAAACATTCAGTACTTC. Protein product: CASSRRVLLAKNIQYF. V usage is TRBV4-1 and J usage is TRBJ2-4; D might be TRBD1 (5 bases). V was shortened by 4 bases and J by 0 bases, with 13 bases between the two germline ends. This CDR3 is 16 amino acids long. Germline CDR1 is MGHRA and CDR2 is YSYEKL.

This clone was counted once. This sample includes further DNA sequences coding for the same CDR3. V is TRBV29-1 and J is TRBJ1-1; no clear D. The CDR3 runs 11 residues. Trimming pared 5 bases from V and 3 bases from J, leaving 7 bases between. CDR1 and CDR2 from the germline V gene are SQVTM and ANQGSEA. The CDR3 DNA reads as TGCAGCGTTAATAGGGACACTGAAGCTTTCTTT. Protein: CSVNRDTEAFF.

The chain combines TRBV2 with TRBJ2-3; TRBD2 matches 8 bases. Per the germline V gene, CDR1 is SNHLY and CDR2 is FYNNEI. The CDR3 consists of 14 residues. After removal of 1 base from V and 7 bases from J, the junction contained 4 bases not matched to a gene. CDR3 loop: CASSEGSSGYTQYF. The CDR3 nucleotides read TGTGCCAGCAGTGAAGGGTCTAGCGGGTATACGCAGTATTTT.